Listed below are T cell receptor beta chains from one sample, sequenced in a study of blood T cell repertoires in COVID-19. The protocol was immunoSEQ multiplex PCR, while the TCRdb copy is restricted to in-frame clones and leaves out a portion. The table records 200,000 to 300,000 clones, around 85% of them present only once. Sequencing was done on a sample of peripheral blood. The receptors were sampled from a man in his 60s with acute or convalescent COVID-19. Both conserved end residues are part of each CDR3. Fields, in order: D gene, J gene, V gene, clone size, CDR3 protein, CDR3 DNA. The D gene is left open where the match is weak. Expanded clones are given a class, and other clones once, few, many or no size at all.

NA | TRBJ1-2 | TRBV29-1 | few | CSVDPRDYGYTF | TGCAGCGTTGATCCCAGGGACTATGGCTACACCTTC
NA | TRBJ1-1 | TRBV30 | NA | CAWSRQAQAGEAFF | TGTGCCTGGTCGAGACAGGCCCAGGCCGGTGAAGCTTTCTTT
TRBD1 | TRBJ2-1 | TRBV27 | NA | CASTFGQGSYNEQFF | TGTGCCAGCACCTTCGGACAGGGATCCTACAATGAGCAGTTCTTC
TRBD2 | TRBJ2-2 | TRBV29-1 | NA | CSVGLTSGRDLGELFF | TGCAGCGTCGGCTTGACTAGCGGGAGGGATCTCGGGGAGCTGTTTTTT
TRBD2 | TRBJ2-1 | TRBV6-5 | NA | CASRGRTSGNDEQFF | TGTGCCAGCAGAGGACGGACTAGCGGGAATGATGAGCAGTTCTTC
TRBD2 | TRBJ2-1 | TRBV19 | NA | CASSIVSGRAGNNEQFF | TGTGCCAGTAGTATAGTAAGCGGGAGGGCCGGAAACAATGAGCAGTTCTTC
NA | TRBJ1-2 | TRBV2 | NA | CASTGYGGYYGYTF | TGTGCCAGCACAGGATACGGGGGGTACTATGGCTACACCTTC
TRBD1 | TRBJ2-3 | TRBV28 | NA | CASWTGDTDTQYF | TGTGCCAGTTGGACAGGAGACACAGATACGCAGTATTTT
NA | TRBJ2-7 | TRBV3-1/TRBV3-2 | NA | CATLPEQYF | TGTGCCACTCTACCGGAGCAGTACTTC
TRBD1 | TRBJ2-7 | TRBV5-1 | NA | CASSPTPGQGSYEQYF | TGCGCCAGCAGCCCCACCCCGGGACAGGGCTCCTACGAGCAGTACTTC
NA | TRBJ2-7 | TRBV15 | NA | CATSRDLAGAYEQYF | TGTGCCACCAGCAGAGATCTAGCCGGAGCCTACGAGCAGTACTTC
TRBD2 | TRBJ2-7 | TRBV30 | NA | CAWSFGTNSYEQYF | TGTGCCTGGAGTTTCGGGACTAACTCCTACGAGCAGTACTTC
NA | TRBJ1-1 | TRBV3-1/TRBV3-2 | NA | CASSQPRDTGHGNTEAFF | TGTGCCAGCAGCCAACCAAGGGATACAGGGCACGGGAACACTGAAGCTTTCTTT
TRBD2 | TRBJ2-7 | TRBV24-1 | once | CATSDRDSGSSYEQYF | TGTGCCACCAGTGATCGTGATAGCGGGAGCTCCTACGAGCAGTACTTC
TRBD1 | TRBJ1-2 | TRBV18 | few | CASSPLGQVLYGYTF | TGTGCCAGCTCACCATTAGGACAGGTCCTCTATGGCTACACCTTC
TRBD1 | TRBJ2-1 | TRBV6-6 | NA | CASSRAPGQGKSSYNEQFF | TGTGCCAGCAGCCGAGCGCCGGGACAGGGTAAGAGCTCCTACAATGAGCAGTTCTTC
TRBD2 | TRBJ2-5 | TRBV18 | NA | CASSPPTGGETQYF | TGTGCCAGCTCACCACCAACGGGAGGGGAGACCCAGTACTTC
TRBD1 | TRBJ1-6 | TRBV9 | NA | CASAGGQGFSPLHF | TGTGCCAGCGCGGGCGGACAGGGTTTTTCACCCCTCCACTTT
NA | TRBJ1-1 | TRBV28 | NA | CASKTGITEAFF | TGTGCCAGCAAGACAGGTATCACTGAAGCTTTCTTT
NA | TRBJ2-2 | TRBV27 | NA | CASSRGGGWNTGELFF | TGTGCCAGCAGCAGGGGAGGGGGGTGGAACACCGGGGAGCTGTTTTTT
NA | TRBJ2-2 | TRBV28 | NA | CASSLWTELITLTSNTGELFF | TGTGCCAGCAGTTTATGGACAGAACTCATAACTCTAACCAGTAACACCGGGGAGCTGTTTTTT
NA | TRBJ1-4 | TRBV6-5 | few | CASSGMGTTNEKLFF | TGTGCCAGCAGCGGGATGGGGACAACTAATGAAAAACTGTTTTTT
NA | TRBJ1-1 | TRBV19 | NA | CASSLGSGVGGNTEAFF | TGTGCCAGTAGCCTCGGGAGCGGGGTCGGTGGGAACACTGAAGCTTTCTTT
NA | TRBJ2-2 | TRBV11-3 | NA | CASSLPRGTGELFF | TGTGCCAGCAGTCTGCCCCGGGGGACCGGGGAGCTGTTTTTT
NA | TRBJ1-1 | TRBV9 | once | CASSVAGLVTEAFF | TGTGCCAGCAGCGTAGCAGGGTTAGTCACTGAAGCTTTCTTT
TRBD2 | TRBJ2-7 | TRBV2 | NA | CASSERTSRTYEQYF | TGTGCCAGCAGTGAGAGGACTAGTAGGACCTACGAGCAGTACTTC
NA | TRBJ2-2 | TRBV19 | NA | CASSVSNTGELFF | TGTGCCAGTAGTGTCTCGAACACCGGGGAGCTGTTTTTT
NA | TRBJ2-2 | TRBV3-1/TRBV3-2 | NA | CASSQRELRTGELFF | TGTGCCAGCAGCCAGCGGGAATTAAGAACCGGGGAGCTGTTTTTT
NA | TRBJ2-2 | TRBV7-2 | NA | CASSLGGRGNTGELFF | TGTGCCAGCAGCTTAGGGGGCAGGGGAAACACCGGGGAGCTGTTTTTT
TRBD2 | TRBJ2-2 | TRBV11-2 | NA | CASSFQAGEVGELFF | TGTGCCAGCAGCTTCCAAGCGGGAGAGGTCGGGGAGCTGTTTTTT
TRBD2 | TRBJ2-1 | TRBV2 | NA | CASSEWGSGNSEQFF | TGTGCCAGCAGTGAATGGGGTAGCGGGAATAGTGAGCAGTTCTTC
NA | TRBJ2-7 | TRBV28 | few | CASSTPRLTSYEQYF | TGTGCCAGCAGTACCCCCCGACTAACCTCCTACGAGCAGTACTTC
NA | TRBJ2-7 | TRBV18 | NA | CASSPLPKSEQYF | TGTGCCAGCTCACCACTCCCAAAGAGCGAGCAGTACTTC
NA | TRBJ2-7 | TRBV2 | NA | CASTTDRTANEQYF | TGTGCCAGCACCACTGACAGGACAGCGAACGAGCAGTACTTC
TRBD2 | TRBJ2-1 | TRBV18 | NA | CASSPRLAGVGNEQFF | TGTGCCAGCTCCCCCCGGCTAGCGGGAGTGGGTAATGAGCAGTTCTTC
NA | TRBJ1-6 | TRBV4-2 | once | CASSQDATQGFSYNSPLHF | TGTGCCAGCAGCCAAGATGCGACCCAGGGGTTCTCCTATAATTCACCCCTCCACTTT
TRBD2 | TRBJ2-1 | TRBV5-1 | NA | CASSLDSGAYNEQFF | TGCGCCAGCAGCTTGGATAGCGGGGCATACAATGAGCAGTTCTTC
NA | TRBJ2-5 | TRBV6-6 | once | CASREEWGPSLTQYF | TGTGCCAGCAGAGAAGAGTGGGGCCCAAGTTTGACCCAGTACTTC
NA | TRBJ1-2 | TRBV28 | NA | CAATTGFYGYTF | TGTGCCGCAACTACAGGATTCTATGGCTACACCTTC
NA | TRBJ1-2 | TRBV13 | NA | CASSLRMGRGYTF | TGTGCCAGCAGCCTTCGAATGGGCCGCGGCTACACCTTC
TRBD1 | TRBJ1-1 | TRBV2 | NA | CASSGARDRGTEAFF | TGTGCCAGCAGTGGGGCCCGGGACAGGGGGACTGAAGCTTTCTTT
TRBD1 | TRBJ1-1 | TRBV7-3 | NA | CASSLTGGLLNTEAFF | TGTGCCAGCAGCTTGACAGGGGGGCTACTGAACACTGAAGCTTTCTTT
NA | TRBJ2-5 | TRBV4-1 | NA | CASSQDYQETQYF | TGCGCCAGCAGCCAAGACTACCAAGAGACCCAGTACTTC
NA | TRBJ2-3 | TRBV30 | NA | CAWVSGKGTDTQYF | TGTGCCTGGGTCTCGGGAAAGGGAACAGATACGCAGTATTTT
NA | TRBJ2-1 | TRBV6-2/TRBV6-3 | NA | CASSYEAINEQFF | TGTGCCAGCAGTTACGAGGCTATCAATGAGCAGTTCTTC